The rows below give T cell receptor beta chains drawn from one sample of a study of blood T cells in healthy people across ages. TCRdb fed the 5' RACE reads into MiXCR, producing one record per CDR3 protein. The sample has around 990,000 distinct CDR3 sequences, approximately 25% seen once. These data also featured in a second study, about T cells of mothers and their children.

The sequencing sample was made of blood. The origin of the receptors is a girl between 2 and 10 years old in good health. Both conserved end residues are part of each CDR3.

v_gene,CDR3aa
TRBV5-1,CASSPDRGGGYTEAFF
TRBV7-2,CASSPKRSRGETQYF
TRBV3-1,CASSLNGGAQETQYF
TRBV15,CATSRDLDAYEQYF
TRBV7-9,CASSFPRGSTNTGELFF
TRBV7-2,CASSSPGAQTQYF
TRBV12-3/TRBV12-4,CASRTQFGAGETQYF
TRBV6-6,CASSKRTAEQYF
TRBV7-2,CASSFPTPNTEAFF
TRBV10-3,CAISESLVGHNSIRAFF
TRBV3-1,CASSHVPGQGTVTYEQYF
TRBV12-3/TRBV12-4,CASSYEGVDGYTF
TRBV12-3/TRBV12-4,CASSTLAGGPNTEAFF
TRBV12-3/TRBV12-4,CASSPFLGQARVETQYF
TRBV20-1,CSARRVARQYF
TRBV5-1,CASSPTQGPITDTQYF
TRBV4-1,CASSPGDMGGTQYF
TRBV12-3/TRBV12-4,CASSLLGTSRINIQYF
TRBV4-1,CASSQERGLANEKLFF
TRBV27,CATTTGYEQYF
TRBV11-2,CASSSLAGGLWNEQFF
TRBV6-2/TRBV6-3,CASSYQSSYEQYF
TRBV29-1,CSGLQADNEQFF
TRBV28,CASVGLLGSVEF
TRBV24-1,CATSVAWTGGFNEQFF
TRBV5-1,CASSSQGEDYEQYF
TRBV12-3/TRBV12-4,CASSFGGGIYNEQFF
TRBV7-8,CASSLGVVYPQETQYF
TRBV18,CASSPEQGYSYEQYF
TRBV20-1,CSAVEGNLYEQYF
TRBV12-3/TRBV12-4,CASSLHRDLNTEAFF
TRBV7-6,CASSPSHASGELFF
TRBV28,CASSLIRDGLEQFF